The clone carrying this TCR beta chain was detected ten times or more. Its target is unknown. This specimen comes from a study of post-analysis software for immune sequencing data. In the study overall: Some patients lacked subtype; others had relapsing-remitting, secondary progressive or progressive-relapsing disease.

The CDR3 is 15 amino acids. Trimming at V came to 8 bases and at J to 0 bases, leaving 7 bases not matched to a gene. In germline, CDR1 is SNHLY, CDR2 FYNNEI. Sequencing libraries made from TCR beta cDNA carried unique molecular identifiers. T cells numbering roughly 0.95 to 10 million yielded 500,000 or so cDNA molecules. TCRdb re-called the PCR reads with MiXCR, one entry per CDR3 protein. The sample shows around 200,000 distinct CDR3 sequences, roughly 30% of them seen only once. The study's findings and limits: Multiple sclerosis patients had significantly lower normalized Chao1 diversity than controls. In patients, 4 to 6 TRBV segments were more frequent than in controls, with TRBV5-6, TRBV5-1 and TRBV20-1 among them.

This receptor was obtained from a girl aged 2-17 years with multiple sclerosis. The genes are TRBV2 and TRBJ2-1, with 7 bases that match TRBD1. The sequencing input was blood. The CDR3 DNA sequence: TGTGCCAGCGGCCCGGGGACAGCCTCCTACAATGAGCAGTTCTTC. Residues: CASGPGTASYNEQFF.